The 17 T cell receptor beta chains in this list originate from one sample, sequenced in a study of metastatic and nonmetastatic thyroid tumors. Each patient came to thyroid surgery without any prior treatment (of any kind). TCRdb reassembled clones from the PCR reads with MiXCR. Here the sample spans about 17,000 clones, 25% to 30% being singletons. The sequenced sample consisted of tumor tissue. The receptors were gathered from a male donor with papillary thyroid cancer or a benign thyroid nodule (not recorded which). Some clones in this sample may be carry-over from other donors' samples.

This sequence joins TRBV19 and TRBJ2-4; no definite D call. The CDR3 loop spans 13 amino acids. V lost 6 bases to trimming and J lost 0 bases, with 6 bases between them. Germline loops: CDR1 LNHDA, CDR2 SQIVND (reference sequence). In DNA, the CDR3 is TGTGCCAGTAGCCAACGAGCCAAAAACATTCAGTACTTC. The encoded protein is CASSQRAKNIQYF.

A few counts support this clone. V gene TRBV6-1 combines with J gene TRBJ1-4; D perhaps matches TRBD1 (6 bases). Germline assignment: CDR1 MNHNS and CDR2 SASEGT. V was trimmed by 5 bases and J by 4 bases, leaving 14 bases between them. CDR3 length equals 15 residues. The DNA for the CDR3 is TGTGCCAGCAGTCCTCTCGACAGGATTAATGAAAAACTGTTTTTT. Its translation: CASSPLDRINEKLFF.

This clone is judged medium-sized. This chain links TRBV5-1 with TRBJ2-1, with D unclear. Germline V lookup: CDR1 SGHRS, CDR2 YFSETQ. The V end was cut by 1 base, the J end by 5 bases, with 7 bases between. There are 13 residues in the CDR3. The CDR3 bases are TGCGCCAGCAGCTTGAACAGTAACAATGAGCAGTTCTTC. Protein: CASSLNSNNEQFF.

The table lists this clone with many counts. This rearrangement joins TRBV7-9 to TRBJ1-2, with a weak D call TRBD1 (5 bases). V shed 2 bases and J shed 6 bases, with 10 bases lying between them. Germline-derived CDR1 and CDR2 are SEHNR and FQNEAQ (reference sequence). The CDR3 sequence is 13 residues long. The CDR3: CASSLIKGDGYTF. The DNA of the CDR3 is TGTGCCAGCAGCTTAATAAAAGGGGATGGCTACACCTTC.

The genes are TRBV9 and TRBJ2-3; 7 bases align to TRBD2. The junction had 5 bases not matched to a gene; V was cut back by 1 base and J by 3 bases. Germline V gene data show CDR1 as SGDLS and CDR2 as YYNGEE. This CDR3 region has 15 residues. CDR3 DNA sequence: TGTGCCAGCAGCGTATCGGCGGGAGATACAGATACGCAGTATTTT. Translation gives CASSVSAGDTDTQYF.

The chain joins TRBV19 to TRBJ2-1, with 13 positions matching TRBD2. With 5 bases clipped from V and 7 bases from J, the junction kept 5 bases outside the gene matches. This CDR3 is 15 amino acids long. CDR1 is LNHDA and CDR2 is SQIVND in the germline V gene (reference sequence). The CDR3 DNA is TGTGCCAGTAGTGGGACTAGCGGGGAATCAAATGAGCAGTTCTTC. It codes for CASSGTSGESNEQFF.

The chain carries TRBV2 and TRBJ1-3, with TRBD1 matching 7 bases. The CDR3 consists of 17 residues. J lost 2 bases, V lost 6 bases, and 13 bases had no gene match. CDR1 and CDR2 from the germline V gene are SNHLY and FYNNEI. CDR3 sequence reads: CASRESISTGAGNTIYF. CDR3 sequence (DNA): TGTGCCAGCAGAGAATCCATTTCTACAGGGGCTGGAAACACCATATATTTT.

This chain joins TRBV5-1 and TRBJ2-7; D may correspond to TRBD1 or TRBD2 (5 bases each). CDR3 length: 15 residues. Germline V gene lookup returns CDR1 SGHRS and CDR2 YFSETQ. Trimming took off 0 bases at V and 0 bases at J, with 10 bases between the two ends. CDR3 loop: CASSLEHGTSYEQYF. As DNA, the CDR3 is TGCGCCAGCAGCTTGGAACACGGGACCTCCTACGAGCAGTACTTC.

This clone was observed a handful of times. At one end, the junction sequence differs from germline, possibly due to a read error. V is TRBV5-1 and J is TRBJ1-5; no firm D call. CDR3 length: 13 residues. The germline V gene has CDR1 SGHRS and CDR2 YFSETQ. This chain's CDR3 is CASSLSVNPPQHF. As DNA, the CDR3 is TGCGCCAGCAGCTTGTCGGTTAATCCGCCCCAGCATTTT.

This clone was seen only a few times. The gene calls are TRBV10-3 and TRBJ2-7; 8 nucleotides match TRBD1. The CDR3 is 16 residues long. Trimming at V came to 3 bases and at J to 3 bases, leaving 10 bases not matched to a gene. The germline V gene has CDR1 ENHRY and CDR2 SYGVKD. CDR3 residues: CAISDHGTGNYYEQYF. In nucleotides, the CDR3 is TGTGCCATCAGTGACCACGGGACAGGAAATTACTACGAGCAGTACTTC.

This clone showed up just a few times. This rearrangement joins TRBV19 to TRBJ1-5, with a possible D match to TRBD1 (6 bases). V shed 6 bases and J shed 9 bases, with 21 bases lying between them. The CDR3 contains 15 residues. Germline assignment: CDR1 LNHDA and CDR2 SQIVND (reference sequence). The CDR3 is CASRGPGQLHLPQHF. DNA of the CDR3: TGTGCCAGTAGAGGGCCGGGACAATTACACCTGCCCCAGCATTTT. The variable domain in full, completed from reference TRBV19 and TRBJ1-5, reads DGGITQSPKYLFRKEGQNVTLSCEQNLNHDAMYWYRQDPGQGLRLIYYSQIVNDFQKGDIAEGYSVSREKKESFPLTVTSAQKNPTAFYLCASRGPGQLHLPQHFGDGTRLSIL.

The chain couples TRBV4-1 to TRBJ1-5; TRBD1 matches 8 bases. The germline gives CDR1 MGHRA, CDR2 YSYEKL. J lost 3 bases, V lost 0 bases, and 4 bases had no gene match. This CDR3 region has 16 residues. The CDR3: CASSQDPGQDNQPQHF. The CDR3 DNA reads as TGCGCCAGCAGCCAAGATCCGGGACAGGACAATCAGCCCCAGCATTTT.

This clone is medium-sized in the sample. The gene calls are TRBV12-3 or TRBV12-4 and TRBJ2-7, with 8 bases fitting TRBD2. The ends lost 3 bases at V and 5 bases at J; junction bases unmatched: 6. CDR3 length: 14 amino acids. CDR3 loop: CASSFVAGHHEQYF. DNA for the CDR3: TGTGCCAGCAGTTTCGTAGCGGGACACCACGAGCAGTACTTC.

The CDR3, as DNA: TGCGCCAGCAGCTACACCGGGACAGCCGATGGCTACACCTTC. It encodes CASSYTGTADGYTF. This rearrangement joins TRBV5-1 to TRBJ1-2, with 7 bases that match TRBD1. In germline, CDR1 is SGHRS, CDR2 YFSETQ. The CDR3 has 14 residues. V dropped 3 bases and J dropped 6; count of bases not matched to a gene: 8.

At least ten counts were recorded for this clone. The CDR3 loop reads CASSAPGTGGVTGELFF. DNA of the CDR3: TGTGCCAGCAGTGCCCCCGGGACAGGGGGTGTCACCGGGGAGCTGTTTTTT. V is TRBV25-1 and J is TRBJ2-2; 11 positions agree with TRBD1. Trimming took 4 bases from V and 4 from J; bases not matched to a gene: 8. The germline V gene has CDR1 MGHDK and CDR2 SYGVNS. This CDR3 spans 17 amino acids. The variable domain in full, completed from reference TRBV25-1 and TRBJ2-2, reads EADIYQTPRYLVIGTGKKITLECSQTMGHDKMYWYQQDPGMELHLIHYSYGVNSTEKGDLSSESTVSRIRTEHFPLTLESARPSHTSQYLCASSAPGTGGVTGELFFGEGSRLTVL.

In its sample, this clone was seen once. V is TRBV20-1 and J is TRBJ1-1, with D tentatively TRBD1 (6 bases). CDR1 DFQATT and CDR2 SNEGSKA come from the germline V gene (reference sequence). CDR3 size: 17 residues. Trimming took 0 bases from V and 7 from J, leaving 24 bases between them. The CDR3 loop is CSARDATGSQGSVEAFF. For the CDR3, the DNA is TGCAGTGCTAGAGACGCCACGGGATCACAGGGATCGGTTGAAGCTTTCTTT.

This clone was recorded only once. The V and J genes are TRBV20-1 and TRBJ1-6; weak D call: TRBD1 (5 bases). This CDR3 contains 16 residues. Trimming pared 0 bases from V and 1 base from J, leaving 10 bases between. Germline V gene data show CDR1 as DFQATT and CDR2 as SNEGSKA (reference sequence). CDR3 DNA sequence: TGCAGTGCTAGAGAGGAGGGGCTTTCCTATAATTCACCCCTCCACTTT. Its translation is CSAREEGLSYNSPLHF.